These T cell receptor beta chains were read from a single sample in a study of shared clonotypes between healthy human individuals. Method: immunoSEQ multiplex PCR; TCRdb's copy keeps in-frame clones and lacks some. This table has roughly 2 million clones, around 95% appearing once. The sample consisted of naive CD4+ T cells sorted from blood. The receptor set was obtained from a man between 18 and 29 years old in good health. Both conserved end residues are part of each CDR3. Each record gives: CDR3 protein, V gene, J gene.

CDR3: CASSSPSDPGELFF
V: TRBV6-5
J: TRBJ2-2

CDR3: CASSRRDWNTEAFF
V: TRBV7-2
J: TRBJ1-1

CDR3: CAWSVRSGWTGEQYF
V: TRBV30
J: TRBJ2-7

CDR3: CASRDRGGHQPQHF
V: TRBV10-2
J: TRBJ1-5

CDR3: CASSVEGGRADTQYF
V: TRBV6-4
J: TRBJ2-3

CDR3: CASSLAAETQYF
V: TRBV11-3
J: TRBJ2-5

CDR3: CASSHAPGTRSHNEQFF
V: TRBV4-1
J: TRBJ2-1

CDR3: CASSPSPYEQYF
V: TRBV7-8
J: TRBJ2-7

CDR3: CASSGAGLQGTDTQYF
V: TRBV9
J: TRBJ2-3

CDR3: CASRVSTGGAETQYF
V: TRBV28
J: TRBJ2-5

CDR3: CSVRPPATDTQYF
V: TRBV29-1
J: TRBJ2-3

CDR3: CASSAGENEKLFF
V: TRBV2
J: TRBJ1-4

CDR3: CASSTAGTAFEQFF
V: TRBV6-5
J: TRBJ2-1

CDR3: CASSLGGGGGPYEQYF
V: TRBV7-9
J: TRBJ2-7

CDR3: CASSLSGAGYNEQFF
V: TRBV5-1
J: TRBJ2-1

CDR3: CASSYYGLEQLFF
V: TRBV6-5
J: TRBJ2-2

CDR3: CASSDVGTGINQPQHF
V: TRBV10-2
J: TRBJ1-5

CDR3: CASIVRRQGRGNEKLFF
V: TRBV27
J: TRBJ1-4

CDR3: CASITGGLGNEQFF
V: TRBV6-1
J: TRBJ2-1

CDR3: CASRNRVVSGELFF
V: TRBV27
J: TRBJ2-2

CDR3: CARSLWNTEAFF
V: TRBV5-3
J: TRBJ1-1

CDR3: CASSLGQGAVSYTF
V: TRBV6-6
J: TRBJ1-2

CDR3: CASSHLKGATSTDTQYF
V: TRBV7-6
J: TRBJ2-3

CDR3: CASRGTGTDTQYF
V: TRBV6-1
J: TRBJ2-3

CDR3: CASSTPAARAETQYF
V: TRBV19
J: TRBJ2-5

CDR3: CASSPRGTSGYEQYF
V: TRBV9
J: TRBJ2-7

CDR3: CASSPRTAGANVLTF
V: TRBV6-1
J: TRBJ2-6

CDR3: CASSSERSDGETQYF
V: TRBV21-1
J: TRBJ2-5

CDR3: CASSLGGTGNQPQHF
V: TRBV5-1
J: TRBJ1-5

CDR3: CASSLTGEGFYTF
V: TRBV18
J: TRBJ1-2

CDR3: CASSEWTVYGYTF
V: TRBV2
J: TRBJ1-2

CDR3: CASSGGQGFTDTQYF
V: TRBV5-1
J: TRBJ2-3

CDR3: CASSSGTAGNSPLHF
V: TRBV11-3
J: TRBJ1-6

CDR3: CASSSVTGGNYGYTF
V: TRBV27
J: TRBJ1-2

CDR3: CASSHGQGADTQYF
V: TRBV5-1
J: TRBJ2-3

CDR3: CAISVQGTSTDTQYF
V: TRBV10-3
J: TRBJ2-3

CDR3: CASSQVGTPLALHF
V: TRBV14
J: TRBJ1-6

CDR3: CASSYSQGGSPCTF
V: TRBV6-5
J: TRBJ1-2

CDR3: CASSRDTGTDTQYF
V: TRBV5-1
J: TRBJ2-3

CDR3: CASSYSALGPYEQYF
V: TRBV6-5
J: TRBJ2-7

CDR3: CATSPQLTVTYEQYF
V: TRBV15
J: TRBJ2-7

CDR3: CASSRDSGFFSYNEQFF
V: TRBV4-1
J: TRBJ2-1

CDR3: CAWSSLLAPSTDTQYF
V: TRBV30
J: TRBJ2-3

CDR3: CASSLAPPGTDTQYF
V: TRBV5-1
J: TRBJ2-3

CDR3: CASSTGFGEAFF
V: TRBV7-2
J: TRBJ1-1

CDR3: CASRGNGEYGYTF
V: TRBV28
J: TRBJ1-2

CDR3: CASSQGIQETQYF
V: TRBV18
J: TRBJ2-5

CDR3: CATSRDPTGNEKLFF
V: TRBV15
J: TRBJ1-4

CDR3: CSVIPGTSGLYQETQYF
V: TRBV29-1
J: TRBJ2-5

CDR3: CASASGMRGDTQYF
V: TRBV5-1
J: TRBJ2-3

CDR3: CASSLVDWGGETQYF
V: TRBV5-4
J: TRBJ2-5

CDR3: CASSFSPPILNEKLFF
V: TRBV27
J: TRBJ1-4

CDR3: CASSPRGVNTEAFF
V: TRBV18
J: TRBJ1-1

CDR3: CASSLALAGNNEQFF
V: TRBV7-2
J: TRBJ2-1